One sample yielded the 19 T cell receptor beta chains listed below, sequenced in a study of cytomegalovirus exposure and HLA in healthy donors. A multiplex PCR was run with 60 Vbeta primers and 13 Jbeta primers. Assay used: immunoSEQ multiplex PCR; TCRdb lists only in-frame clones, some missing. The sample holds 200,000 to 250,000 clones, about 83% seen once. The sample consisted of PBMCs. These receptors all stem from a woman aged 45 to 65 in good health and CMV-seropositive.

The CDR3 reads CASSESRGAGGELFF. CDR3 coding DNA: TGCGCCAGCAGTGAGTCACGGGGGGCTGGCGGGGAGCTGTTTTTT. The rearrangement joins TRBV10-1 to TRBJ2-2, with D possibly being TRBD2 (7 bases). V lost 0 bases and J lost 7, with 12 bases in between. The CDR3 covers 15 residues. The germline gives CDR1 WNHNN, CDR2 SYGVQD (reference sequence).

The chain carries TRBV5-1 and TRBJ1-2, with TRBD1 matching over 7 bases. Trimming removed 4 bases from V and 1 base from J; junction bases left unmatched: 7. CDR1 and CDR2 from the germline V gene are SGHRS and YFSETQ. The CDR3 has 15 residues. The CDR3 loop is CASSAGQYYNYGYTF. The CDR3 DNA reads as TGCGCCAGCAGCGCGGGACAGTACTATAACTATGGCTACACCTTC.

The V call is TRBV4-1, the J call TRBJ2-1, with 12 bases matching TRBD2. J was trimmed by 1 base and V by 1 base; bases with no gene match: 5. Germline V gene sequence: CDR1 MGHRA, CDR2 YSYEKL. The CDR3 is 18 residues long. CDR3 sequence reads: CASSQVLAGGSSYNEQFF. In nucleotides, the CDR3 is TGCGCCAGCAGCCAAGTACTAGCGGGGGGCTCGTCCTACAATGAGCAGTTCTTC.

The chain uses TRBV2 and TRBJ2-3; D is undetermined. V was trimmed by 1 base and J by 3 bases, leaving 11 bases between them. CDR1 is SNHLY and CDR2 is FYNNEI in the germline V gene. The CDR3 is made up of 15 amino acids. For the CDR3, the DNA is TGTGCCAGCAGTGAAGGGCAGTGGGCGACAGATACGCAGTATTTT. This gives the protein CASSEGQWATDTQYF.

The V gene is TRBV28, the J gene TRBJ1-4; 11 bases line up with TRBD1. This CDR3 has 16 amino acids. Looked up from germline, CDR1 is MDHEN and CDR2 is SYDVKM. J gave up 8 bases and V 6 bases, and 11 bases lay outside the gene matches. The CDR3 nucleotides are TGTGCCAGCAGGACAGGACAGGGGGCGGGCGAGGAAAAACTGTTTTTT. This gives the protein CASRTGQGAGEEKLFF. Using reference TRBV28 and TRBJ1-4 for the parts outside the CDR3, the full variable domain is DVKVTQSSRYLVKRTGEKVFLECVQDMDHENMFWYRQDPGLGLRLIYFSYDVKMKEKGDIPEGYSVSREKKERFSLILESASTNQTSMYLCASRTGQGAGEEKLFFGSGTQLSVL.

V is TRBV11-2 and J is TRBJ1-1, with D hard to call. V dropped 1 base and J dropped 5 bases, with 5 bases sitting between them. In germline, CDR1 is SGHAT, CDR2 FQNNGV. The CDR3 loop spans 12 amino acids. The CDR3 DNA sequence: TGTGCCAGCAGCTTAGCTCGTACTGAAGCTTTCTTT. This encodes CASSLARTEAFF.

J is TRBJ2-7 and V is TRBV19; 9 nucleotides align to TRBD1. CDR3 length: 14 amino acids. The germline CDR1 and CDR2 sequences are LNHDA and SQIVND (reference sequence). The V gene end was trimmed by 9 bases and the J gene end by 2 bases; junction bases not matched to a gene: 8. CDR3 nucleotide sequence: TGTGCCAGCGAGCCGGGACAGGGCACCTACGAGCAGTACTTC. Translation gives CASEPGQGTYEQYF.

Here the CDR3 DNA reads TGCGCCAGCAGCTTGCTATCAAGGACAGCCAACACTGAAGCTTTCTTT. Translation gives CASSLLSRTANTEAFF. This chain uses TRBV5-1 with TRBJ1-1, with D possibly TRBD1 on 6 matching bases. The germline V gene encodes CDR1 SGHRS and CDR2 YFSETQ. The V gene lost 1 base and the J gene lost 2 bases, with 15 bases spanning the gap. The CDR3 loop spans 16 amino acids.

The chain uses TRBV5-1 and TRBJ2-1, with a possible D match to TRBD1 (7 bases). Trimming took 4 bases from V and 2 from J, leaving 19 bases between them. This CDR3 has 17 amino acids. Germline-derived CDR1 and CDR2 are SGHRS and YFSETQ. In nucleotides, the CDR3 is TGCGCCAGCAGCCTCTTGATAGGAGGGGGCGCCTACAATGAGCAGTTCTTC. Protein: CASSLLIGGGAYNEQFF.

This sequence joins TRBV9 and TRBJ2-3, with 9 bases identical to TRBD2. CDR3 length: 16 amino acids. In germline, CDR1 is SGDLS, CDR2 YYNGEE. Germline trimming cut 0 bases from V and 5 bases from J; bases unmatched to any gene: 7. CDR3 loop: CASSVGAGGREDTQYF. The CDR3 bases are TGTGCCAGCAGCGTAGGGGCGGGGGGGCGTGAAGATACGCAGTATTTT. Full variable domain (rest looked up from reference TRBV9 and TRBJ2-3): DSGVTQTPKHLITATGQRVTLRCSPRSGDLSVYWYQQSLDQGLQFLIQYYNGEERAKGNILERFSAQQFPDLHSELNLSSLELGDSALYFCASSVGAGGREDTQYFGPGTRLTVL.

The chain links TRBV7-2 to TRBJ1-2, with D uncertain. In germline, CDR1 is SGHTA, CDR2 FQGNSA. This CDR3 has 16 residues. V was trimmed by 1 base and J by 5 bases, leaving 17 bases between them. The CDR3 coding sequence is TGTGCCAGCAGCTTAGACGTTTATGCCAGAGGGTATGGCTACACCTTC. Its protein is CASSLDVYARGYGYTF.

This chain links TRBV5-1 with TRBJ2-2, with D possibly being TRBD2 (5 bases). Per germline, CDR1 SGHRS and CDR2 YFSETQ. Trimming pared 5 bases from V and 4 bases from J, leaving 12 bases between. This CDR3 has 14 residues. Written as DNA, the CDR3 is TGCGCCAGCAGATGGGGAGTGGGCACCGGGGAGCTGTTTTTT. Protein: CASRWGVGTGELFF. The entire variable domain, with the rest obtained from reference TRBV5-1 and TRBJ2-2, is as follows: KAGVTQTPRYLIKTRGQQVTLSCSPISGHRSVSWYQQTPGQGLQFLFEYFSETQRNKGNFPGRFSGRQFSNSRSEMNVSTLELGDSALYLCASRWGVGTGELFFGEGSRLTVL.

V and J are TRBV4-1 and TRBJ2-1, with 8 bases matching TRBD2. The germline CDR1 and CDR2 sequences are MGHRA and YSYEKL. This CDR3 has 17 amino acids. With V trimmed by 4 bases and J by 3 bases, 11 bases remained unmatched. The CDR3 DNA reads TGCGCCAGCAGCCCTATCGCAGCGGGGGTAGTCTACAATGAGCAGTTCTTC. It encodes CASSPIAAGVVYNEQFF.

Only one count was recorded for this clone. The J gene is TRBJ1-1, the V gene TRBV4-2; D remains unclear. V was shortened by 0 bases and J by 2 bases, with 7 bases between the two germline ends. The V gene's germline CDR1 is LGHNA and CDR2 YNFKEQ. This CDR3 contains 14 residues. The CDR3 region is CASSQDQENTEAFF. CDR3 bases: TGTGCCAGCAGCCAAGACCAGGAAAACACTGAAGCTTTCTTT.

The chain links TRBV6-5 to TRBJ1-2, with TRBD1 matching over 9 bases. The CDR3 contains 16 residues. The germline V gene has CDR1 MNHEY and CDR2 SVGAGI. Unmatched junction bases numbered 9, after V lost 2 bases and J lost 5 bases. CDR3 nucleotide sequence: TGTGCCAGCAGTTACCCTACAGGGGGCGTCGGGTATGGCTACACCTTC. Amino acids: CASSYPTGGVGYGYTF.

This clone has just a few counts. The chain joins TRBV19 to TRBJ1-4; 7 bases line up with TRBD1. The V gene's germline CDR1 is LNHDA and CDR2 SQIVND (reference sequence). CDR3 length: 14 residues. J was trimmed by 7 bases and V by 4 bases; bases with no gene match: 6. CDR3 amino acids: CASSRGGASEKLFF. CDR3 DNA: TGTGCCAGTAGTAGAGGGGGCGCTTCTGAAAAACTGTTTTTT.

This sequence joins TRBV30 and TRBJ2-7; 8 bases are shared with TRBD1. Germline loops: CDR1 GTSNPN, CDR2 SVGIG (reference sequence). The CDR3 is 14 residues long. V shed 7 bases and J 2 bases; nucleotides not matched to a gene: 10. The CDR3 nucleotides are TGTGCCTACGCTTTGGGACAGGTTACCTACGAGCAGTACTTC. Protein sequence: CAYALGQVTYEQYF.

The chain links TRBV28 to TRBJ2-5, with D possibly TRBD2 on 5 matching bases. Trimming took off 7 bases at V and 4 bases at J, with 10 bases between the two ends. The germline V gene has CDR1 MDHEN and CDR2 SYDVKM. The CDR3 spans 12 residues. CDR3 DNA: TGTGCCAGCAAGGAGGTTGGAGAGACCCAGTACTTC. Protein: CASKEVGETQYF. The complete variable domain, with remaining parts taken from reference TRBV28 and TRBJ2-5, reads DVKVTQSSRYLVKRTGEKVFLECVQDMDHENMFWYRQDPGLGLRLIYFSYDVKMKEKGDIPEGYSVSREKKERFSLILESASTNQTSMYLCASKEVGETQYFGPGTRLLVL.

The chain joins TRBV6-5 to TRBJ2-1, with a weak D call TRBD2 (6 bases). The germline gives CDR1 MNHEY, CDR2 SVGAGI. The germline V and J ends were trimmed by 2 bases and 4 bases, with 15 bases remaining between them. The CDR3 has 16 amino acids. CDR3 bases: TGTGCCAGCAGTTACAGTCGGAGGGACGTTTACAATGAGCAGTTCTTC. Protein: CASSYSRRDVYNEQFF.